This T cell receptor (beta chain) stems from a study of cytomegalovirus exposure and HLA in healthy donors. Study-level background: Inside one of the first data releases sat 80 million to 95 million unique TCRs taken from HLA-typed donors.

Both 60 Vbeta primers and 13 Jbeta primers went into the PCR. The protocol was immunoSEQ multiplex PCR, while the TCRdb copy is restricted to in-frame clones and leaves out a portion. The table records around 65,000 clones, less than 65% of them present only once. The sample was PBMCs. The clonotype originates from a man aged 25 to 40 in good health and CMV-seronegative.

Here the CDR3 DNA reads TGTGCCAGCTCACTTCAGCTAGCGGGGCGTCAACTAAAGGGAGACAATGAGCAGTTCTTC. It is translated as CASSLQLAGRQLKGDNEQFF. This chain joins TRBV18 and TRBJ2-1; 9 bases match TRBD2. CDR1 and CDR2 from the germline V gene are KGHSH and LQKENI. This CDR3 is 20 amino acids long. J lost 5 bases, V lost 4 bases, and 21 bases had no gene match.